These 17 T cell receptor beta chains came from one sample sequenced in a study of response to subunit inactivated influenza vaccine. Via MiXCR, TCRdb re-called the RT-PCR reads, giving one row per CDR3 protein. This sample has roughly 790,000 distinct CDR3 sequences, with 21% found just once. The sample consisted of PBMCs from blood, taken about 5 days after vaccination. These receptors were obtained from a man aged 50 to 59 who received an inactivated influenza vaccine.

This clonotype has only a few counts. V is TRBV11-2 and J is TRBJ2-5; 7 bases are a match to TRBD2. The ends lost 2 bases at V and 4 bases at J; junction bases unmatched: 13. In germline, CDR1 is SGHAT, CDR2 FQNNGV. The length of the CDR3 is 17 residues. The CDR3 here is CASSLNPSGRGRETQYF. CDR3 DNA sequence: TGTGCCAGCAGCTTAAATCCTAGTGGGAGGGGTAGAGAGACCCAGTACTTC.

CDR3 sequence reads: CSARSEETQYF. CDR3 sequence (DNA): TGCAGTGCTAGAAGCGAAGAGACCCAGTACTTC. The chain combines TRBV20-1 with TRBJ2-5; no reliable D call. V lost 2 bases to trimming and J lost 3 bases, with 4 bases between them. The CDR3 has 11 amino acids. Germline V lookup: CDR1 DFQATT, CDR2 SNEGSKA (reference sequence).

This clonotype was counted ten times or more. This rearrangement joins TRBV12-3 or TRBV12-4 to TRBJ2-2, with 12 bases fitting TRBD2. This CDR3 is 16 amino acids long. Trimming cost V 6 bases and J 0 bases; bases outside gene matches: 2. CDR3 amino acids: CASSRTSGANTGELFF. CDR3 in DNA: TGTGCCAGCAGCCGGACTAGCGGGGCGAACACCGGGGAGCTGTTTTTT.

This clonotype has only a few counts. This chain joins TRBV20-1 and TRBJ2-1; TRBD2 agrees at 9 bases. Germline trimming cut 3 bases from V and 4 bases from J; bases unmatched to any gene: 10. CDR3 length: 16 amino acids. CDR1 is DFQATT and CDR2 is SNEGSKA in the germline V gene (reference sequence). CDR3 sequence reads: CSASLAIAGAYNEQFF. DNA for the CDR3: TGCAGTGCTAGCTTGGCGATAGCGGGGGCTTACAATGAGCAGTTCTTC.

Ten or more counts support this clonotype. V usage is TRBV24-1 and J usage is TRBJ2-2; 10 nucleotides match TRBD1. V lost 4 bases, J lost 6 bases, and 10 bases stayed unmatched. The CDR3 runs to 17 residues. CDR1 is KGHDR, CDR2 SFDVKD, per germline. The CDR3 spells CATSDETGGIRSGELFF. For the CDR3, the DNA is TGTGCCACCAGTGACGAGACAGGGGGCATAAGGTCCGGGGAGCTGTTTTTT.

This clonotype was seen more than once but under ten times. The chain is built from TRBV30 and TRBJ1-6; D may be TRBD1 (5 bases). This CDR3 has 18 residues. V lost 2 bases, J lost 0 bases, and 17 bases lay in between. In germline, CDR1 is GTSNPN, CDR2 SVGIG (reference sequence). The CDR3 here is CAWSRQRTVVSYNSPLHF. In nucleotides, the CDR3 is TGTGCCTGGAGTAGACAGCGGACGGTCGTCTCCTATAATTCACCCCTCCACTTT.

This clonotype was seen a few times. J is TRBJ1-2 and V is TRBV6-2 or TRBV6-3; D ambiguous. Germline V CDR1 and CDR2: MNHEY, SVGEGT. The CDR3 covers 15 residues. V lost 0 bases to trimming and J lost 1 base, with 9 bases between them. Written as DNA, the CDR3 is TGTGCCAGCAGTTACTCTCCGAGTTATAACTATGGCTACACCTTC. It yields the protein CASSYSPSYNYGYTF.

The chain carries TRBV7-8 and TRBJ1-2; 7 bases map to TRBD1. The germline CDR1 and CDR2 sequences are SGHVS and FQNEAQ. The V and J ends lost 5 bases and 4 bases, in that order; junction bases with no gene match: 7. This CDR3 has 14 amino acids. CDR3 sequence reads: CASSLKTGFYGYTF. The CDR3 nucleotides are TGTGCCAGCAGCCTTAAGACAGGGTTCTATGGCTACACCTTC. The whole variable domain, remainder taken from reference TRBV7-8 and TRBJ1-2, is GAGVSQSPRYKVAKRGQDVALRCDPISGHVSLFWYQQALGQGPEFLTYFQNEAQLDKSGLPSDRFFAERPEGSVSTLKIQRTQQEDSAVYLCASSLKTGFYGYTFGSGTRLTVV.

The chain links TRBV5-1 to TRBJ1-4, with 7 bases identical to TRBD1. CDR3 length: 15 amino acids. Trimming removed 0 bases from V and 5 bases from J; junction bases left unmatched: 4. The germline V gene has CDR1 SGHRS and CDR2 YFSETQ. CDR3 in DNA: TGCGCCAGCAGCTTGGTGGGGACAGAAAATGAAAAACTGTTTTTT. This sequence encodes CASSLVGTENEKLFF.

This clonotype showed up just a few times. This chain joins TRBV6-5 and TRBJ2-2; 8 nucleotides align to TRBD1. V lost 0 bases to trimming and J lost 4 bases; unmatched junction nucleotides: 7. This CDR3 is 17 amino acids long. Germline values: CDR1 MNHEY, CDR2 SVGAGI. The CDR3 nucleotides read TGTGCCAGCAGTTACTCTTGGGCAGGGGGCTCCACCGGGGAGCTGTTTTTT. It encodes CASSYSWAGGSTGELFF.

This clonotype was counted between two and nine times. The chain couples TRBV7-8 to TRBJ2-5; no firm D call. The CDR3 consists of 14 residues. V shed 1 base and J shed 5 bases, with 11 bases lying between them. Looked up from germline, CDR1 is SGHVS and CDR2 is FQNEAQ. CDR3 amino acids: CASSLVSRVETQYF. In DNA, the CDR3 is TGTGCCAGCAGCTTAGTTTCAAGGGTGGAGACCCAGTACTTC.

This clonotype appeared a few times. The V and J genes are TRBV6-1 and TRBJ2-7, with TRBD2 matching 7 bases. Germline V lookup: CDR1 MNHNS, CDR2 SASEGT. The CDR3 sequence is 17 residues long. The V gene end was trimmed by 10 bases and the J gene end by 4 bases; junction bases not matched to a gene: 22. The CDR3 loop reads CATIEGAGVLRGYEQYF. The CDR3 DNA reads as TGTGCCACCATTGAAGGGGCGGGAGTCCTGCGTGGGTACGAGCAGTACTTC.

The gene calls are TRBV7-2 and TRBJ2-1; TRBD2 matches at 15 bases. This CDR3 has 14 amino acids. V shed 7 bases and J 10 bases; nucleotides not matched to a gene: 5. The germline gives CDR1 SGHTA, CDR2 FQGNSA. The CDR3 loop reads CASTTGTSGREQFF. CDR3 sequence (DNA): TGTGCCAGCACCACCGGGACTAGCGGGAGGGAGCAGTTCTTC.

This clonotype was recorded a few times. The J gene is TRBJ1-6, the V gene TRBV3-1; a weak D match, TRBD1 (5 bases). V gave up 0 bases and J gave up 10 bases, with 16 bases separating them. This CDR3 region has 16 residues. CDR1 LGHDT and CDR2 YNNKEL come from the germline V gene (reference sequence). CDR3 residues: CASSQDDGGWDSPLHF. As DNA, the CDR3 is TGTGCCAGCAGCCAAGATGATGGGGGGTGGGACTCACCCCTCCACTTT.

This clonotype appeared a single time. V is TRBV7-2 and J is TRBJ2-7; the D gene is possibly TRBD2 (5 bases). This CDR3 is built from 17 residues. Germline V lookup: CDR1 SGHTA, CDR2 FQGNSA. The V end lost 5 bases, the J end lost 0 bases, and 20 bases lay between the germline ends. As DNA, the CDR3 is TGTGCCAGCAGCAATAGGCGGCGGACTCGTAGCTCCTACGAGCAGTACTTC. Translation: CASSNRRRTRSSYEQYF.

This chain links TRBV5-5 with TRBJ1-2; D ambiguous. The CDR3 is 12 residues long. The ends were cut back, 0 bases at V and 13 bases at J, with 13 bases in the middle. Germline V CDR1 and CDR2: SGHKS, YYEKEE (reference sequence). The CDR3: CASSLADRRPTF. In nucleotides, the CDR3 is TGTGCCAGCAGCTTGGCGGACCGCAGACCCACCTTC.

This clonotype occurred many times. This chain joins TRBV7-2 and TRBJ2-7, with 9 positions matching TRBD2. CDR1 is SGHTA, CDR2 FQGNSA, per germline. The CDR3 has 14 residues. J lost 4 bases, V lost 3 bases, and 4 bases had no gene match. DNA of the CDR3: TGTGCCAGCAGCTTTAGCGGGAGTGGGTACGAGCAGTACTTC. This encodes CASSFSGSGYEQYF.